Presented here are 3 T cell receptor beta chains from one specimen sequenced in a study of T-cell memory formation after mild COVID-19. TCRdb re-called the 5' RACE reads with MiXCR, one entry per CDR3 protein. The repertoire holds around 470,000 distinct CDR3 sequences, around 19% seen once, with around 8.4% in the top ten. Sequenced: PBMCs or a T cell subset sorted from them (not recorded which). Receptors were obtained from an adult woman who had mild COVID-19 (a few samples of this study predate the infection). Cell type and time point are not known.

This clonotype was counted between two and nine times. This chain joins TRBV14 and TRBJ1-2, with D possibly matching TRBD1 (5 bases). CDR3 length: 14 residues. Trimming pared 1 base from V and 2 bases from J, leaving 8 bases between. Germline CDR1 and CDR2: SGHDN and FVKESK. CDR3 DNA sequence: TGTGCCAGCAGCCAAGGCAGGGTGAACTATGGCTACACCTTC. As protein: CASSQGRVNYGYTF.

The chain links TRBV6-5 to TRBJ2-7; the match to TRBD1 covers 10 bases. In germline, CDR1 is MNHEY, CDR2 SVGAGI. Trimming cost V 6 bases and J 3 bases; bases outside gene matches: 5. The CDR3 loop spans 14 amino acids. The CDR3 DNA follows: TGTGCCAGCAGCGGGACAGGGGAAATCTACGAGCAGTACTTC. Encoded protein: CASSGTGEIYEQYF.

V is TRBV7-7 and J is TRBJ2-1, with TRBD2 as a possible D gene (7 bases). Germline CDR1 SSHAT, CDR2 FNYEAQ (reference sequence). CDR3 length equals 17 residues. V was pared by 2 bases and J by 4 bases, with 18 bases between. CDR3 sequence reads: CASSLSLVGGPYNEQFF. CDR3 coding DNA: TGTGCCAGCAGCTTATCTTTGGTCGGGGGGCCTTACAATGAGCAGTTCTTC.